One and the same sample provided the 13 T cell receptor beta chains below, sequenced in a study of cytomegalovirus exposure and HLA in healthy donors. Use of 60 Vbeta and 13 Jbeta primers characterized the PCR. Sequenced by immunoSEQ multiplex PCR; TCRdb stores in-frame clones only, minus some. The table records 95,000 to 150,000 clones, roughly 82% of them present only once. The sample taken for sequencing was PBMCs. Receptors originate from a woman aged 40 to 50 in good health and CMV-seropositive.

The chain joins TRBV15 to TRBJ2-3; D is undetermined. Trimming took off 4 bases at V and 1 base at J, with 12 bases between the two ends. The CDR3 contains 15 residues. Germline V lookup: CDR1 LNHNV, CDR2 YYDKDF (reference sequence). The CDR3: CATSMRPEGTDTQYF. CDR3 sequence (DNA): TGTGCCACCAGCATGCGACCCGAGGGCACAGATACGCAGTATTTT.

The J gene is TRBJ2-7, the V gene TRBV6-5; unclear D gene. The germline V gene has CDR1 MNHEY and CDR2 SVGAGI. Deletions cut 0 bases from V and 2 bases from J, with 11 bases between. There are 15 residues in the CDR3. The CDR3 is CASSYSPSKAYEQYF. In DNA form, the CDR3 reads TGTGCCAGCAGTTACTCGCCTAGTAAGGCCTACGAGCAGTACTTC.

The chain uses TRBV7-2 and TRBJ1-2; perhaps TRBD1 as D (6 bases). This CDR3 has 14 amino acids. The germline V and J ends were trimmed by 5 bases and 2 bases, with 12 bases remaining between them. In germline, CDR1 is SGHTA, CDR2 FQGNSA. This CDR3 reads CASSRETGNYGYTF. CDR3 coding DNA: TGTGCCAGCAGCCGCGAGACAGGAAACTATGGCTACACCTTC.

V is TRBV18 and J is TRBJ1-5, with 7 bases that match TRBD1. This CDR3 is 13 amino acids long. Germline lookup yields CDR1 KGHSH and CDR2 LQKENI. Trimming took 4 bases from V and 5 from J; bases not matched to a gene: 2. The CDR3 nucleotides are TGTGCCAGCTCACTAACAGGGGATCAGCCCCAGCATTTT. It translates to CASSLTGDQPQHF.

The genes are TRBV9 and TRBJ2-7; D uncertain. This CDR3 contains 14 residues. The germline V gene encodes CDR1 SGDLS and CDR2 YYNGEE. Trimming took 0 bases from V and 3 from J, leaving 10 bases between them. Written as DNA, the CDR3 is TGTGCCAGCAGCGTAGGAGACTCCCTCTACGAGCAGTACTTC. The encoded protein is CASSVGDSLYEQYF.

This chain connects TRBV28 to TRBJ2-3; 11 bases fit TRBD2. The CDR3 covers 15 residues. Germline V gives CDR1 MDHEN, CDR2 SYDVKM. J lost 1 base, V lost 6 bases, and 3 bases had no gene match. This CDR3 is CASSQLAGGTDTQYF. The CDR3 coding sequence is TGTGCCAGCAGCCAACTAGCGGGGGGCACAGATACGCAGTATTTT.

This chain connects TRBV27 to TRBJ1-2; 8 nucleotides match TRBD1. With V trimmed by 8 bases and J by 9 bases, 17 bases remained unmatched. This CDR3 has 15 amino acids. Looked up from germline, CDR1 is MNHEY and CDR2 is SMNVEV (reference sequence). This chain's CDR3 is CASRTAETGVERYTF. CDR3 bases: TGTGCCAGCCGAACCGCAGAGACAGGGGTAGAACGCTACACCTTC.

The chain combines TRBV6-4 with TRBJ1-2; a possible D gene is TRBD1 (6 bases). Germline V lookup: CDR1 MRHNA, CDR2 SNTAGT. Trimming removed 6 bases from V and 0 bases from J, with 14 bases in between. The CDR3 is made up of 15 amino acids. This CDR3 is CASSVNRAANYGYTF. As DNA, the CDR3 is TGTGCCAGCAGCGTTAACAGGGCCGCTAACTATGGCTACACCTTC.

V and J are TRBV19 and TRBJ1-2; tentative D call: TRBD1 (6 bases). V was trimmed by 5 bases and J by 8 bases, leaving 12 bases between them. The CDR3 is made up of 12 amino acids. Germline CDR1 is LNHDA and CDR2 is SQIVND (reference sequence). CDR3 protein: CASSLQGFGYTF. In DNA, the CDR3 is TGTGCCAGTAGTCTCCAGGGGTTCGGCTACACCTTC.

The chain combines TRBV5-4 with TRBJ2-7; 9 nucleotides line up with TRBD2. The CDR3 has 15 amino acids. J was trimmed by 4 bases and V by 0 bases; bases with no gene match: 5. Germline V CDR1 and CDR2: SGHNT, YYREEE (reference sequence). DNA of the CDR3: TGTGCCAGCAGCTTGGTTCTAGCGGGGAGGTACGAGCAGTACTTC. It is translated as CASSLVLAGRYEQYF.

This chain joins TRBV6-5 and TRBJ2-5; 8 bases fit TRBD2. CDR1 is MNHEY and CDR2 is SVGAGI in the germline V gene. CDR3 length equals 12 residues. Germline trimming cut 6 bases from V and 4 bases from J; bases unmatched to any gene: 1. The CDR3 sequence is CASSTSGETQYF. The CDR3 DNA follows: TGTGCCAGCAGCACTAGCGGAGAGACCCAGTACTTC.

In this sample, this clone turned up a few times. At one end, the junction sequence differs from germline, possibly due to a read error. This sequence joins TRBV6-1 and TRBJ2-7, with a tentative D call TRBD1 (6 bases). Germline V gives CDR1 MNHNS, CDR2 SASEGT. This CDR3 region has 14 residues. CDR3 region: CASTEGGEPQEQYF. CDR3 bases: TGTGCCAGCACTGAAGGGGGAGAGCCCCAGGAGCAGTACTTC.

J is TRBJ2-1 and V is TRBV29-1; TRBD2 matches at 9 bases. J lost 4 bases, V lost 2 bases, and 6 bases had no gene match. CDR1 SQVTM and CDR2 ANQGSEA come from the germline V gene. The CDR3 totals 15 residues. The CDR3: CSVESVAGEYNEQFF. For the CDR3, the DNA is TGCAGCGTTGAATCAGTAGCGGGGGAGTACAATGAGCAGTTCTTC.